The 23 T cell receptor beta chains listed next were all sequenced from one sample in a study of blood T cell repertoires in COVID-19. Generated by immunoSEQ multiplex PCR, the TCRdb table keeps only in-frame clones and is missing some. The sample consists of 150,000 or so clones, over 75% of them appearing once. The sample consisted of PBMCs or T cells enriched from blood (not recorded which). The receptors shown here come from a man in his fifties who had recovered from COVID-19.

The chain couples TRBV5-8 to TRBJ1-6; D uncertain. Germline assignment: CDR1 SGHTS and CDR2 YDEGEE. The CDR3 contains 13 residues. Trimming left V 2 bases short and J 9 bases short, with 9 bases between. In nucleotides, the CDR3 is TGTGCCAGCAGCTTAGTGATAGTTTCACCCCTCCACTTT. Encoded protein: CASSLVIVSPLHF.

This clone was counted ten times or more. The chain links TRBV19 to TRBJ1-1, with D possibly TRBD1 on 6 matching bases. From germline, CDR1 is LNHDA and CDR2 SQIVND (reference sequence). Trimming left V 8 bases short and J 3 bases short, with 13 bases between. The CDR3 contains 13 residues. The CDR3 DNA is TGTGCCAGTTCTGTTAAGGGGGACACTGAAGCTTTCTTT. Translation gives CASSVKGDTEAFF.

The chain uses TRBV12-3 or TRBV12-4 and TRBJ1-2; D is unresolved. V was shortened by 1 base and J by 4 bases, with 7 bases between the two germline ends. This CDR3 has 13 residues. The CDR3 bases are TGTGCCAGCAGTTTAGACAGAACCTATGGCTACACCTTC. This encodes CASSLDRTYGYTF.

The chain carries TRBV7-2 and TRBJ1-4; D might be TRBD1 (6 bases). V was pared by 5 bases and J by 2 bases, with 15 bases between. CDR1 is SGHTA, CDR2 FQGNSA, per germline. The CDR3 is made up of 16 amino acids. Here the CDR3 DNA reads TGTGCCAGCAGCCCCCAGCTGGGGGCTACTAATGAAAAACTGTTTTTT. Protein sequence: CASSPQLGATNEKLFF.

This clone was detected once. The chain links TRBV24-1 to TRBJ1-2; tentative D call: TRBD1 (5 bases). The CDR3 spans 13 residues. Between the trimmed V and J ends, which lost 4 bases and 3 bases, there was a span of 8 bases. CDR1 is KGHDR, CDR2 SFDVKD, per germline. The CDR3 is CATSEGRDYGYTF. For the CDR3, the DNA is TGTGCCACCAGTGAGGGCAGGGACTATGGCTACACCTTC.

This clone was seen a handful of times. This rearrangement joins TRBV7-9 to TRBJ1-1, with D unclear. V shed 6 bases and J shed 7 bases, with 12 bases lying between them. In germline, CDR1 is SEHNR, CDR2 FQNEAQ (reference sequence). The CDR3 sequence is 12 residues long. The CDR3 sequence: CASSLSGIEAFF. The CDR3 DNA sequence: TGTGCCAGCAGTTTATCCGGGATTGAAGCTTTCTTT.

The chain carries TRBV29-1 and TRBJ1-1; no reliable D call. Germline lookup yields CDR1 SQVTM and CDR2 ANQGSEA. The V gene lost 6 bases and the J gene lost 3 bases, with 14 bases spanning the gap. This CDR3 has 13 amino acids. As DNA, the CDR3 is TGCAGCGTCGTGGACCCGAGGGACACTGAAGCTTTCTTT. Protein product: CSVVDPRDTEAFF.

In nucleotides, the CDR3 is TGTGCCAGCAGCCAAGGAGGAGGGGCAAACAATCAGCCCCAGCATTTT. It codes for CASSQGGGANNQPQHF. The chain uses TRBV14 and TRBJ1-5; D perhaps matches TRBD1 (5 bases). Germline-derived CDR1 and CDR2 are SGHDN and FVKESK. The CDR3 consists of 16 residues. V lost 1 base and J lost 3, with 13 bases in between. Full variable domain (outside the CDR3, taken from reference TRBV14 and TRBJ1-5): EAGVTQFPSHSVIEKGQTVTLRCDPISGHDNLYWYRRVMGKEIKFLLHFVKESKQDESGMPNNRFLAERTGGTYSTLKVQPAELEDSGVYFCASSQGGGANNQPQHFGDGTRLSIL.

V and J are TRBV27 and TRBJ2-1, with TRBD2 identical over 9 bases. Trimming removed 3 bases from V and 6 bases from J; junction bases left unmatched: 6. The CDR3 loop spans 15 amino acids. In germline, CDR1 is MNHEY, CDR2 SMNVEV (reference sequence). Written as DNA, the CDR3 is TGTGCCAGCAGTTTCCTAGCGGGGTCTCTCAATGAGCAGTTCTTC. It specifies CASSFLAGSLNEQFF.

The chain is built from TRBV4-1 and TRBJ1-5; possibly TRBD1 for D (5 bases). V was clipped by 0 bases and J by 6 bases, with 12 bases between them. Germline-derived CDR1 and CDR2 are MGHRA and YSYEKL. There are 15 residues in the CDR3. The CDR3 is CASSQEGQGSQPQHF. CDR3 DNA: TGCGCCAGCAGCCAAGAGGGCCAGGGTAGTCAGCCCCAGCATTTT.

The chain links TRBV28 to TRBJ2-1, with 8 bases identical to TRBD1. Germline CDR1 MDHEN, CDR2 SYDVKM. This CDR3 is 13 amino acids long. V was clipped by 8 bases and J by 7 bases; unmatched bases: 7. The CDR3 protein is CASGRDRPNEQFF. CDR3 bases: TGTGCCAGCGGACGGGACAGGCCGAATGAGCAGTTCTTC.

This chain connects TRBV10-1 to TRBJ2-7; possible D gene TRBD2, 6 bases. CDR3 length equals 12 residues. V was shortened by 3 bases and J by 5 bases, with 8 bases between the two germline ends. The V gene's germline CDR1 is WNHNN and CDR2 SYGVQD (reference sequence). CDR3 sequence reads: CASSDGGDEQYF. The CDR3 DNA sequence: TGCGCCAGCAGTGACGGGGGAGACGAGCAGTACTTC.

This chain joins TRBV7-2 and TRBJ2-2, with TRBD1 identical over 8 bases. Germline V gene sequence: CDR1 SGHTA, CDR2 FQGNSA. The CDR3 totals 15 residues. V lost 2 bases, J lost 7 bases, and 6 bases stayed unmatched. As DNA, the CDR3 is TGTGCCAGCAGCTTACAGGGGGCGCTGGGCGGGGAGCTGTTTTTT. Translation: CASSLQGALGGELFF.

The chain has TRBV7-3 and TRBJ1-2; unclear D gene. The germline CDR1 and CDR2 sequences are SGHTA and FQGTGA. The V gene lost 5 bases and the J gene lost 12 bases, with 10 bases spanning the gap. This CDR3 region has 10 residues. In nucleotides, the CDR3 is TGTGCCAGCAGCCCCACCGGGGACACCTTC. Translation: CASSPTGDTF.

This chain joins TRBV5-1 and TRBJ2-2, with a possible D match to TRBD2 (6 bases). Germline CDR1 is SGHRS and CDR2 is YFSETQ. This CDR3 has 16 amino acids. Trimming left V 0 bases short and J 3 bases short, with 12 bases between. Here the CDR3 reads CASSLGSTSHTGELFF. The CDR3 DNA sequence: TGCGCCAGCAGCTTGGGATCGACTAGTCACACCGGGGAGCTGTTTTTT.

This clone has ten or more counts. The chain links TRBV6-1 to TRBJ2-7, with D maybe TRBD1 (6 bases). CDR3 size: 14 residues. Germline CDR1 reads MNHNS; CDR2 reads SASEGT. V dropped 3 bases and J dropped 2 bases, with 11 bases sitting between them. The CDR3 coding sequence is TGTGCCAGCAGTGAGAATTGGACAGCCTACGAGCAGTACTTC. This gives the protein CASSENWTAYEQYF.

This chain uses TRBV7-9 with TRBJ2-7; 8 bases map to TRBD1. Germline loops: CDR1 SEHNR, CDR2 FQNEAQ (reference sequence). CDR3 length equals 17 residues. The V gene end was trimmed by 4 bases and the J gene end by 5 bases; junction bases not matched to a gene: 16. In DNA, the CDR3 is TGTGCCAGCAGCTCTACATCAGGGGGCAAGATAATGGACGAGCAGTACTTC. This translates into CASSSTSGGKIMDEQYF.

The rearrangement uses TRBV9 and TRBJ2-6; 8 positions agree with TRBD1. The germline gives CDR1 SGDLS, CDR2 YYNGEE. With V trimmed by 2 bases and J by 3 bases, 7 bases remained unmatched. The length of the CDR3 is 17 residues. The DNA for the CDR3 is TGTGCCAGCAGCGTCCGCAGGGGGCTAAGTGGGGCCAACGTCCTGACTTTC. Translated: CASSVRRGLSGANVLTF. Together with reference TRBV9 and TRBJ2-6, the CDR3 gives the full variable domain: DSGVTQTPKHLITATGQRVTLRCSPRSGDLSVYWYQQSLDQGLQFLIQYYNGEERAKGNILERFSAQQFPDLHSELNLSSLELGDSALYFCASSVRRGLSGANVLTFGAGSRLTVL.

This chain joins TRBV19 and TRBJ1-3; no reliable D call. V lost 7 bases and J 0 bases, leaving 7 bases between the germline ends. This CDR3 is 13 amino acids long. CDR1 and CDR2 from the germline V gene are LNHDA and SQIVND (reference sequence). CDR3 amino acids: CASNRNSGNTIYF. The CDR3 DNA is TGTGCCAGTAACAGAAACTCTGGAAACACCATATATTTT.

The chain has TRBV2 and TRBJ1-1, with D unresolved. The CDR3 has 12 amino acids. The germline V gene encodes CDR1 SNHLY and CDR2 FYNNEI. V lost 6 bases to trimming and J lost 6 bases, with 11 bases between them. For the CDR3, the DNA is TGTGCCAGCAGAAGTGAAAGCGCTGAAGCTTTCTTT. Protein sequence: CASRSESAEAFF.

The chain is built from TRBV7-9 and TRBJ1-3; tentative D call: TRBD1 (5 bases). This CDR3 is 15 amino acids long. Trimming stripped 2 bases from V and 8 bases from J, with 16 bases between. Germline CDR1 reads SEHNR; CDR2 reads FQNEAQ (reference sequence). CDR3 in amino acids: CASSLYSDGGDTIYF. The CDR3 nucleotides read TGTGCCAGCAGCTTATACAGTGATGGGGGGGACACCATATATTTT.

CDR3 DNA: TGTGCCATAGCGACCGCTGCAACTAATGAAAAACTGTTTTTT. Protein: CAIATAATNEKLFF. This chain uses TRBV6-5 with TRBJ1-4; no clear D gene. This CDR3 has 14 amino acids. CDR1 is MNHEY and CDR2 is SVGAGI in the germline V gene. Trimming stripped 10 bases from V and 0 bases from J, with 12 bases between.

The chain joins TRBV6-5 to TRBJ2-6; D uncertain. V was pared by 6 bases and J by 0 bases, with 9 bases between. The CDR3 runs to 15 residues. Per the germline V gene, CDR1 is MNHEY and CDR2 is SVGAGI. The CDR3 DNA reads as TGTGCCAGCAGATACACGGGCTCTGGGGCCAACGTCCTGACTTTC. Its protein product is CASRYTGSGANVLTF.